This TCR beta chain was observed in a study of cytomegalovirus exposure and HLA in healthy donors. The CDR3 length is 15 residues. Germline lookup yields CDR1 LNHDA and CDR2 SQIVND (reference sequence). With 4 bases removed from V and 5 bases from J, the gap between germline ends came to 14 bases. PCR employed 60 Vbeta and 13 Jbeta primers. Measured with immunoSEQ multiplex PCR; TCRdb has only the in-frame clones, and not every one. The sample holds 100,000 to 150,000 clones, roughly four fifths seen once. The sample taken for sequencing was PBMCs. This receptor was identified in a man over 45 in good health and CMV-seronegative. The chain employs TRBV19 and TRBJ2-2; no clear D gene. Here the CDR3 reads CASSKAAVRTGELFF. For the CDR3, the DNA is TGTGCCAGTAGTAAGGCGGCGGTTCGGACCGGGGAGCTGTTTTTT.